One TCR beta chain is described in this entry. Sequencing of TCR beta, carried out with a high-throughput approach, was applied to CD8+ and CD4+ T cells from the blood. The authors negatively isolated CD8+ and CD4+ T cells and FACS-enriched TEMRA cells. V gave up 0 bases and J gave up 3 bases; unmatched junction bases: 5. Looked up from germline, CDR1 is LGHNA and CDR2 is YSLEER. The CDR3 runs 15 residues. The data derive from a study of CD8 T cells in Susac syndrome. A quantity of roughly 0.5 to 1 ug RNA underwent reverse transcription using random hexamers. The amplification used immunoSEQ multiplex PCR on TCR beta CDR3; it spanned 54 Vbeta and 13 Jbeta. From the immunoSEQ multiplex PCR reads, TCRdb called clonotypes with MiXCR, one entry per CDR3 protein. The data show 150,000 or so distinct CDR3 sequences, with approximately 94% seen just once and 0.085% to 0.095% held by the top ten.

The source material was CD4+ T cells from PBMCs. The TCR was taken from a human donor with multiple sclerosis. The rearrangement uses TRBV4-3 and TRBJ2-7, with 7 positions matching TRBD2. The CDR3 DNA is TGCGCCAGCAGCCAAGATGGCCTAGCGGTCTACGAGCAGTACTTC. Translation: CASSQDGLAVYEQYF.